These T cell receptor beta chains were read from a single sample in a study of T cell responses to AZD1222 COVID-19 vaccine. Measured with immunoSEQ multiplex PCR; TCRdb has only the in-frame clones, and not every one. The data hold 100,000 to 150,000 clones, with 90% observed a single time. The sequencing used peripheral blood, collected on day 0 of AZD1222 vaccination. The origin of the receptors is an adult in good health. Each CDR3 is given with its conserved first and last residue. D genes are given only for firm matches. Some rows mark clone size as missing; the rest say once, few, many or name a class of expanded clone.

TRBJ2-7,-,TRBV6-5,-,CASSYRLSGREQYF,TGTGCCAGCAGTTACCGGCTCAGCGGGCGCGAGCAGTACTTC
TRBJ1-2,-,TRBV7-9,once,CASSPRATNYGYTF,TGTGCCAGCAGTCCGAGAGCAACTAACTATGGCTACACCTTC
TRBJ2-6,-,TRBV30,once,CAWSVRAGANVLTF,TGTGCCTGGAGTGTCAGGGCTGGGGCCAACGTCCTGACTTTC
TRBJ1-3,-,TRBV6-2/TRBV6-3,-,CASSYRGSGNTIYF,TGTGCCAGCAGTTACCGGGGATCTGGAAACACCATATATTTT
TRBJ1-2,-,TRBV5-6,-,CASSLGEGYGYGYTF,TGTGCCAGCAGCTTGGGCGAGGGATATGGCTATGGCTACACCTTC
TRBJ2-3,TRBD1,TRBV5-8,-,CASSSGTGATDTQYF,TGTGCCAGCAGCTCCGGGACAGGGGCTACAGATACGCAGTATTTT
TRBJ2-7,-,TRBV12-3/TRBV12-4,-,CASSLAGWEQYF,TGTGCCAGCAGTCTTGCGGGGTGGGAGCAGTACTTC
TRBJ1-2,-,TRBV7-2,-,CASSLDRQALFYGYTF,TGTGCCAGCAGCTTAGATCGGCAGGCCCTATTCTATGGCTACACCTTC
TRBJ2-6,-,TRBV2,-,CASSDPVHSGANVLTF,TGTGCCAGCTCCGATCCGGTACACTCTGGGGCCAACGTCCTGACTTTC
TRBJ1-1,-,TRBV9,-,CASSVESSTEAFF,TGTGCCAGCAGCGTAGAGAGCAGCACTGAAGCTTTCTTT
TRBJ1-2,-,TRBV30,-,CAWSLQDYGYTF,TGTGCCTGGAGTTTACAGGACTATGGCTACACCTTC
TRBJ1-6,TRBD1,TRBV3-1/TRBV3-2,-,CASSPTGGITLLHF,TGTGCCAGCAGCCCCACAGGGGGAATTACTCTCCTCCACTTT
TRBJ2-7,-,TRBV7-2,few,CASSLGPEAYEQYF,TGTGCCAGCAGCTTAGGGCCGGAGGCCTACGAGCAGTACTTC
TRBJ2-7,-,TRBV27,-,CASSTRDTAYEQYF,TGTGCCAGCAGTACGCGTGACACCGCCTACGAGCAGTACTTC
TRBJ2-3,-,TRBV24-1,-,CATSETTGRALISDTQYF,TGTGCCACCAGTGAAACGACAGGGAGGGCGTTAATTTCAGATACGCAGTATTTT
TRBJ2-3,-,TRBV11-3,-,CASSGASGGFTDTQYF,TGTGCCAGCAGCGGCGCTAGTGGAGGGTTCACAGATACGCAGTATTTT
TRBJ1-2,-,TRBV4-3,-,CASSQDVGGVGYGYTF,TGCGCCAGCAGCCAAGATGTCGGGGGCGTGGGATATGGCTACACCTTC
TRBJ1-5,-,TRBV7-6,-,CASSPGRGSGQPQHF,TGTGCCAGCAGCCCCGGTAGGGGGTCGGGTCAGCCCCAGCATTTT
TRBJ2-3,-,TRBV15,-,CATSSLLEGYSDTQYF,TGTGCCACCAGCAGCCTTCTAGAAGGATATTCAGATACGCAGTATTTT
TRBJ2-7,-,TRBV28,-,CASGGLREQYF,TGTGCCAGCGGGGGATTGCGTGAGCAGTACTTC
TRBJ2-3,-,TRBV5-6,-,CASSPWGGTDTQYF,TGTGCCAGCAGCCCCTGGGGGGGCACAGATACGCAGTATTTT
TRBJ2-7,-,TRBV6-2/TRBV6-3,-,CASSYSKLYEQYF,TGTGCCAGCAGTTACTCGAAACTTTACGAGCAGTACTTC
TRBJ1-6,-,TRBV21-1,once,CASPERGKNSPLHF,TGTGCCAGCCCGGAACGGGGTAAAAATTCACCCCTCCACTTT
TRBJ1-1,-,TRBV4-2,-,CASSPTTNTEAFF,TGTGCCAGCAGCCCTACTACGAACACTGAAGCTTTCTTT
TRBJ2-7,-,TRBV3-1/TRBV3-2,-,CASSRLRYEQYF,TGTGCCAGCAGCCGGTTACGATACGAGCAGTACTTC
TRBJ1-6,-,TRBV9,-,CASSALLSQSPLHF,TGTGCCAGCAGCGCGCTACTTTCCCAGTCACCCCTCCACTTT
TRBJ1-2,-,TRBV18,-,CASSLGRLNYGYTF,TGTGCCAGCTCACTAGGGAGACTCAACTATGGCTACACCTTC
TRBJ1-1,-,TRBV28,once,CASSLRGNTEAFF,TGTGCCAGCAGTTTAAGAGGGAACACTGAAGCTTTCTTT
TRBJ2-7,-,TRBV7-9,-,CASSEDRSSYEQYF,TGTGCCAGCAGCGAAGACAGGAGCTCCTACGAGCAGTACTTC
TRBJ1-2,TRBD1,TRBV29-1,-,CSIRDSPRGYTF,TGCAGTATTAGGGACAGCCCCCGAGGCTACACCTTC
TRBJ1-4,-,TRBV14,-,CASSQHPTGPANEKLFF,TGTGCCAGCAGCCAGCATCCTACAGGGCCAGCTAATGAAAAACTGTTTTTT
TRBJ2-2,-,TRBV7-2,once,CASSLVGGPGELFF,TGTGCCAGCAGCTTAGTGGGAGGACCCGGGGAGCTGTTTTTT
TRBJ1-1,-,TRBV27,-,CASSDSRGNTEAFF,TGTGCCAGCAGTGACAGTAGAGGGAACACTGAAGCTTTCTTT
TRBJ2-6,TRBD2,TRBV27,-,CASSLGGGPLTGANVLTF,TGTGCCAGCAGTTTAGGCGGGGGACCTCTCACTGGGGCCAACGTCCTGACTTTC
TRBJ2-7,-,TRBV5-8,-,CASSTRTDVYEQYF,TGTGCCAGCAGCACTAGGACAGATGTTTACGAGCAGTACTTC
TRBJ2-7,TRBD1,TRBV28,-,CAPDRERTYEQYF,TGTGCCCCCGACAGGGAGAGGACCTACGAGCAGTACTTC
TRBJ1-5,TRBD1,TRBV7-2,-,CASSYGTGGNQPQHF,TGTGCCAGCAGCTACGGGACAGGGGGGAATCAGCCCCAGCATTTT
TRBJ2-1,TRBD1,TRBV5-1,-,CASGPGTGESWEQFF,TGCGCCAGCGGACCCGGGACAGGGGAGAGCTGGGAGCAGTTCTTC
TRBJ1-2,-,TRBV29-1,-,CSVEDPYLAYGYTF,TGCAGCGTTGAAGATCCCTATCTTGCCTATGGCTACACCTTC
TRBJ1-2,-,TRBV6-5,-,CASSLQGDYGYTF,TGTGCCAGCAGCCTCCAGGGTGACTATGGCTACACCTTC
TRBJ1-2,TRBD1,TRBV28,-,CASNLDRGNYGYTF,TGTGCCAGCAACCTGGACAGGGGGAACTATGGCTACACCTTC
TRBJ2-7,-,TRBV27,-,CASSSYLGGAYEQYF,TGTGCCAGCAGTTCCTACTTGGGTGGGGCCTACGAGCAGTACTTC
TRBJ2-1,-,TRBV19,-,CASSIGGNSYNEQFF,TGTGCCAGTAGTATCGGGGGAAACTCCTACAATGAGCAGTTCTTC
TRBJ2-2,-,TRBV5-1,few,CASREGGPGELFF,TGCGCCAGCAGGGAGGGCGGCCCCGGGGAGCTGTTTTTT
TRBJ2-2,-,TRBV7-2,-,CASSLNRNTGELFF,TGTGCCAGCAGCTTAAATCGAAACACCGGGGAGCTGTTTTTT
TRBJ2-5,-,TRBV27,-,CASSLDTAAETQYF,TGTGCCAGCAGTTTGGACACCGCCGCGGAGACCCAGTACTTC
TRBJ2-6,-,TRBV9,-,CASSVLAISGANVLTF,TGTGCCAGCAGCGTGCTAGCGATCTCTGGGGCCAACGTCCTGACTTTC
TRBJ2-6,-,TRBV9,-,CASSVWGYSGANVLTF,TGTGCCAGCAGCGTATGGGGTTACTCTGGGGCCAACGTCCTGACTTTC
TRBJ2-1,TRBD2,TRBV5-5,-,CASSFIAGGPNEQFF,TGTGCCAGCAGCTTTATTGCGGGGGGGCCGAATGAGCAGTTCTTC
TRBJ2-5,-,TRBV6-5,-,CASSYPRVRETQYF,TGTGCCAGCAGTTACCCACGGGTCAGGGAGACCCAGTACTTC
TRBJ1-4,-,TRBV6-5,-,CASRPQVNDKLFF,TGTGCCAGCAGACCCCAGGTTAATGACAAACTGTTTTTT
TRBJ2-5,TRBD2,TRBV19,-,CASSMGGALLEETQYF,TGTGCCAGTAGTATGGGAGGGGCGTTGTTAGAAGAGACCCAGTACTTC
TRBJ1-1,-,TRBV12-3/TRBV12-4,-,CASSPQWGTEAFF,TGTGCCAGCAGTCCGCAATGGGGGACTGAAGCTTTCTTT
TRBJ1-1,-,TRBV12-3/TRBV12-4,-,CASSFRWNTEAFF,TGTGCCAGCAGTTTTCGCTGGAACACTGAAGCTTTCTTT
TRBJ1-2,-,TRBV19,-,CATLPGQANYGYTF,TGTGCCACCCTCCCGGGGCAAGCTAACTATGGCTACACCTTC